The rows below give T cell receptor beta chains drawn from one sample of a study of blood T cell repertoires in COVID-19. Sequenced by immunoSEQ multiplex PCR; TCRdb stores in-frame clones only, minus some. The data show 100,000 or so clones, 88% seen once. Sequencing used peripheral blood. These receptors were taken from a man in his sixties with acute or convalescent COVID-19. CDR3s include the opening cysteine and the closing phenylalanine or tryptophan. A D gene is named only where the DNA matches it firmly. The size entry is marked missing in some rows and otherwise reads once, few, many or a size class.

J: TRBJ2-3; D: -; size: -; V: TRBV19; CDR3: CASSGLNRDTQYF; DNA: TGTGCCAGTAGTGGGCTGAATAGAGATACGCAGTATTTT
J: TRBJ2-3; D: -; size: -; V: TRBV9; CDR3: CASSESGRGRTQYF; DNA: TGTGCCAGCAGCGAAAGCGGGCGGGGGCGTACGCAGTATTTT
J: TRBJ1-1; D: -; size: -; V: TRBV30; CDR3: CAWTQNDRLNTEAFF; DNA: TGTGCCTGGACCCAAAACGACAGGCTGAACACTGAAGCTTTCTTT
J: TRBJ2-1; D: TRBD2; size: once; V: TRBV12-5; CDR3: CASDRTSGGPNEQFF; DNA: TGTGCTAGTGACAGGACTAGCGGGGGGCCTAATGAGCAGTTCTTC
J: TRBJ1-1; D: TRBD1; size: -; V: TRBV5-1; CDR3: CASSGQGRDTEAFF; DNA: TGCGCCAGCAGCGGACAGGGCCGGGACACTGAAGCTTTCTTT
J: TRBJ1-2; D: -; size: -; V: TRBV7-9; CDR3: CASSFGTDNYGYTF; DNA: TGTGCCAGCAGCTTCGGGACTGACAACTATGGCTACACCTTC
J: TRBJ2-3; D: -; size: -; V: TRBV29-1; CDR3: CSVGTRGGADTQYF; DNA: TGCAGCGTTGGAACAAGAGGAGGGGCAGATACGCAGTATTTT
J: TRBJ2-2; D: TRBD2; size: -; V: TRBV5-1; CDR3: CASSLVLAGPGELFF; DNA: TGCGCCAGCAGCTTGGTGTTAGCGGGGCCCGGGGAGCTGTTTTTT
J: TRBJ1-1; D: -; size: few; V: TRBV19; CDR3: CASSRLGVAFF; DNA: TGTGCCAGTAGCCGCTTAGGGGTCGCTTTCTTT
J: TRBJ1-1; D: TRBD1; size: -; V: TRBV6-5; CDR3: CASSRQGAGTEAFF; DNA: TGTGCCAGCTCACGACAGGGGGCTGGCACTGAAGCTTTCTTT
J: TRBJ2-1; D: TRBD1; size: once; V: TRBV18; CDR3: CASSPPWDRESEFF; DNA: TGTGCCAGCTCACCACCTTGGGACAGGGAATCCGAGTTCTTC
J: TRBJ1-2; D: TRBD1; size: once; V: TRBV18; CDR3: CASSPGSGTGGYGYTF; DNA: TGTGCCAGCTCACCTGGATCCGGGACAGGGGGTTATGGCTACACCTTC
J: TRBJ2-1; D: TRBD2; size: -; V: TRBV10-1; CDR3: CASSQTSGSYNEQFF; DNA: TGCGCCAGCAGCCAGACTAGCGGGTCCTACAATGAGCAGTTCTTC
J: TRBJ1-6; D: TRBD1; size: once; V: TRBV5-1; CDR3: CASSLGTGGNSPLHF; DNA: TGCGCCAGCAGCTTGGGGACAGGGGGGAATTCACCCCTCCACTTT
J: TRBJ2-7; D: -; size: -; V: TRBV6-5; CDR3: CASSYLRGGSAYEQYF; DNA: TGTGCCAGCAGTTACTTGAGGGGGGGATCCGCCTACGAGCAGTACTTC
J: TRBJ2-1; D: TRBD1; size: -; V: TRBV6-5; CDR3: CASISGTGLGNEQFF; DNA: TGTGCCAGCATATCCGGGACAGGGTTAGGGAATGAGCAGTTCTTC
J: TRBJ2-3; D: TRBD1; size: -; V: TRBV5-6; CDR3: CASSLDRGHTTDTQYF; DNA: TGTGCCAGCAGTTTGGACAGGGGACATACCACAGATACGCAGTATTTT
J: TRBJ1-2; D: TRBD1; size: -; V: TRBV11-2; CDR3: CASSFTGGRNGYTF; DNA: TGTGCCAGCAGCTTTACAGGGGGAAGGAATGGCTACACCTTC
J: TRBJ2-1; D: TRBD1; size: -; V: TRBV19; CDR3: CASSIGGGQGPYHEQFF; DNA: TGTGCCAGTAGTATAGGGGGAGGACAGGGCCCCTACCATGAGCAGTTCTTC
J: TRBJ1-2; D: -; size: once; V: TRBV5-1; CDR3: CASSSQANYGYTF; DNA: TGCGCCAGCAGCTCACAGGCTAACTATGGCTACACCTTC
J: TRBJ1-2; D: TRBD1; size: -; V: TRBV19; CDR3: CASSPTQGSGYGYTF; DNA: TGTGCCAGTAGTCCTACACAGGGGTCTGGGTATGGCTACACCTTC
J: TRBJ1-5; D: TRBD1; size: -; V: TRBV10-2; CDR3: CASTPGTDRPQHF; DNA: TGCGCCAGCACCCCCGGGACAGACCGGCCCCAGCATTTT
J: TRBJ2-2; D: TRBD1; size: once; V: TRBV24-1; CDR3: CATSENRGITGELFF; DNA: TGTGCCACCAGCGAGAACAGGGGAATTACCGGGGAGCTGTTTTTT